Below, one TCR beta chain is given with its context. From germline, CDR1 is LGHDT and CDR2 YNNKEL (reference sequence). This CDR3 contains 13 residues. With 3 bases removed from V and 6 bases from J, the gap between germline ends came to 12 bases. The data belong to a study of blood T cell repertoires in COVID-19. Overall study: The United States, Italy and Spain were the sources of the acute and convalescent COVID-19 samples. PBMCs, B-cell-depleted T cells, or T cells were the source of the cDNA or gDNA that made up the material.

Assay: immunoSEQ multiplex PCR; the TCRdb copy retains only in-frame clones and omits some. The data hold some 400,000 clones, with about 88% observed a single time. The sample consisted of peripheral blood. The chain has TRBV3-1 (or the pseudogene TRBV3-2) and TRBJ2-7, with D hard to call. The sequence was obtained from a human donor in a cohort sampled during active COVID-19. The CDR3 coding sequence is TGTGCCAGCAGCCATGGAGACCGTTCCGAGCAGTACTTC. It yields the protein CASSHGDRSEQYF.